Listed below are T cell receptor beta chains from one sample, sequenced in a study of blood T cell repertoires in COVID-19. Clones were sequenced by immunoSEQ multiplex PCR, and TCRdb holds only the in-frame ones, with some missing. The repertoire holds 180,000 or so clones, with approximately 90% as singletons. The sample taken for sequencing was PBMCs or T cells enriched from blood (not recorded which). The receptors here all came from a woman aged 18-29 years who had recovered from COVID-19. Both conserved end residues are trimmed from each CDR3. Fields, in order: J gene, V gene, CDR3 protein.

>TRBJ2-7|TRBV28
ASSLLDRADEQY
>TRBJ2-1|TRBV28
ASSLSIYNEQF
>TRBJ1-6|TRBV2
ASAGQANSPLH
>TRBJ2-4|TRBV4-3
ASSQERSGLAKNIQY
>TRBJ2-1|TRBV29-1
SAGGTGSYNEQF
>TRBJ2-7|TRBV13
ASSSTSGIEQY
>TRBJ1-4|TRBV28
ASSSPGEKLF
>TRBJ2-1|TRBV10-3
AIKQASGTGRNEQF
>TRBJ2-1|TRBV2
ASRKTGNYNEQF
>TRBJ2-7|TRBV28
AITRAGMPYEQY
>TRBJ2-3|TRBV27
ASSSGGPRTDTQY
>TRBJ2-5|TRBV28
ASSPLRGRSDQETQY
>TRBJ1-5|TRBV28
ASSPIAGTGDQPQH
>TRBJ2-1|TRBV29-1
SVVPFSGRRSYNEQF
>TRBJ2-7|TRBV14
ASSSLFRSYEQY
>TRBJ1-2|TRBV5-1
ASRYRDRAYGYT
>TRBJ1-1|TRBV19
ASSIRDSAF
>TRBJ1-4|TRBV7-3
ARARGELTNEKLF
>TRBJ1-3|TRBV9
ASSVQAGNTIY
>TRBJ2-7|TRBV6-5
ASSRTASYEQY
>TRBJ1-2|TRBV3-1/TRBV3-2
ASSQDHLRGIYGYT
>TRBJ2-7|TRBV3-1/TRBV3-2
ASSQGGGLALDKQY
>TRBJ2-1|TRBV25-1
ASSARDRVLNEQF
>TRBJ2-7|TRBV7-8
ASSFLPATSGSSYEQY
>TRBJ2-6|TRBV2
ASSEARGMANVLT
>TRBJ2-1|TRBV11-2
ASSLTGQRGYEQF
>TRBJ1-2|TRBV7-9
ASSNNDRGRPYGYT
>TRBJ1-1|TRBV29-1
SADRTGGSDTEAF
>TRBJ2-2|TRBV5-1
ASSLDGGNTGELF
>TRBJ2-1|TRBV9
ASSETGLSYNEQF
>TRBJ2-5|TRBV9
ASSGGQFKYQETQY
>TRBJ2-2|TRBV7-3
ASSPAGTSYPGELF
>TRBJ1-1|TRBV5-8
ASSLLNTEAF
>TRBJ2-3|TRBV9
ASSRVTDTQY
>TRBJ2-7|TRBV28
ASSLQGNSYEQY
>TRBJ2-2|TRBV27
ASSRGSRNTGELF
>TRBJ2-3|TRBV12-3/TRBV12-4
ASSLKYTQY
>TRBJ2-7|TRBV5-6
ASSLLTGGEQY
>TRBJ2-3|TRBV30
AWGTQGTQY
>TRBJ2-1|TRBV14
ASSQDWFEASGDNEQF
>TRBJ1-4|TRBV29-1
SGGRSNEKLF
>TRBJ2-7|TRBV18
ASSTSSYEQY
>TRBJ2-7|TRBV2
ASRSTGISYEQY
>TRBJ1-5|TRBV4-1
ASSQYREGDQPQH
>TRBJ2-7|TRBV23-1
ASSQSEPGSEPYEQY
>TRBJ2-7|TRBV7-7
ASSLGPSGRIDEQY
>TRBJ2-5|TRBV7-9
ASSLVGGTQY
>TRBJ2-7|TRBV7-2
ASSLAAGHGHEQY
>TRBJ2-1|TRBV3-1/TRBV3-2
ASRPSGRGYNEQF
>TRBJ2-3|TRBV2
ASSEWGGTDTQY
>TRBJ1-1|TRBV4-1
ASSPRLAGEAF
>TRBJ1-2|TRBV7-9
ASSRDRSNGYT